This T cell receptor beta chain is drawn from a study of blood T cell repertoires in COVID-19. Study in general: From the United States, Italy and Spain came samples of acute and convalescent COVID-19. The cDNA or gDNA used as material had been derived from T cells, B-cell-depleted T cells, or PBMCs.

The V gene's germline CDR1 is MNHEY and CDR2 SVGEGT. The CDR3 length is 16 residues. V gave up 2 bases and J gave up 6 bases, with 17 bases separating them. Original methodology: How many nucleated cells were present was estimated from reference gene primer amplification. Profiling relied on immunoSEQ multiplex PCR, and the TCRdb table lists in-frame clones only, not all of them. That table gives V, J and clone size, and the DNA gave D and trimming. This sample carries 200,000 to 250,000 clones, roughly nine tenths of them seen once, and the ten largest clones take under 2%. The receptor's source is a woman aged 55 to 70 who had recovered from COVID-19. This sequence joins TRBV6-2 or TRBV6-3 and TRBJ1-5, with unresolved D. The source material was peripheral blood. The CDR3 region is CASSYVGGRFGQPQHF. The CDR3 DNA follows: TGTGCCAGCAGTTACGTGGGAGGGAGGTTCGGTCAGCCCCAGCATTTT.